The present entry profiles one T cell receptor (beta chain) with its context. Authors' data handling: By means of reference gene primer amplification, nucleated cell counts were estimated. Method: immunoSEQ multiplex PCR; TCRdb's copy keeps in-frame clones and lacks some. Clone size and the V and J calls come from that table; the DNA yielded D and trimming. This sample carries about 58,000 clones, 90% of them seen once, and the ten largest clones take about 13%. Trimming at V came to 2 bases and at J to 5 bases, leaving 8 bases not matched to a gene. The CDR3 totals 16 residues. Germline CDR1 reads MNHNY; CDR2 reads SVGAGI (reference sequence). This entry is derived from a study of blood T cell repertoires in COVID-19. Across the whole study: Sites in the United States, Italy and Spain provided acute and convalescent COVID-19 samples. From T cells, B-cell-depleted T cells, or PBMCs came the material, which was cDNA or gDNA.

V gene TRBV6-6 combines with J gene TRBJ1-2; 10 nucleotides align to TRBD1. The origin of this receptor is a man between 60 and 75 years old with active COVID-19. The sequenced material came from peripheral blood. The CDR3 spells CASSYRTGGASYGYTF. CDR3 DNA sequence: TGTGCCAGCAGTTACCGGACAGGGGGAGCCAGTTATGGCTACACCTTC.